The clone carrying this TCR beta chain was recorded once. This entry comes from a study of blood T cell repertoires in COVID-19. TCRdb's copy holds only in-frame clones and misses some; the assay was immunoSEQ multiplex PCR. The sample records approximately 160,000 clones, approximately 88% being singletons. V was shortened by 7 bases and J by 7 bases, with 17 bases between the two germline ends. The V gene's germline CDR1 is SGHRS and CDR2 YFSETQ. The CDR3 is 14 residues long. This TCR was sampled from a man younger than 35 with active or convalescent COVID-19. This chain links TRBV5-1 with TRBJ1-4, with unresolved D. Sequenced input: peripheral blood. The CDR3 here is CASAHEYLSEKLFF. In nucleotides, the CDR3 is TGCGCCAGCGCTCACGAGTACCTTAGTGAAAAACTGTTTTTT. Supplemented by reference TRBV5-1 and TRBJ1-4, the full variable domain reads KAGVTQTPRYLIKTRGQQVTLSCSPISGHRSVSWYQQTPGQGLQFLFEYFSETQRNKGNFPGRFSGRQFSNSRSEMNVSTLELGDSALYLCASAHEYLSEKLFFGSGTQLSVL.